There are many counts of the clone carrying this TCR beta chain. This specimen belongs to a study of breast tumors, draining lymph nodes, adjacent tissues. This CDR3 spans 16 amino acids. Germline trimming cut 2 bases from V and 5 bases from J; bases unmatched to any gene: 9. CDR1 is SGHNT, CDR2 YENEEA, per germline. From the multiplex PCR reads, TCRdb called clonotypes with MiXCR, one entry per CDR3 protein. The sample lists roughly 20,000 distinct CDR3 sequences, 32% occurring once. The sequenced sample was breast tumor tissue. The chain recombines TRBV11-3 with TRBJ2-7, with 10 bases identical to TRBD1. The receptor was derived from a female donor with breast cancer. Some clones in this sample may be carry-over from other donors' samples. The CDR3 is CASSLRGGQGTHEQYF. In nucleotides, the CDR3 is TGTGCCAGCAGCTTAAGGGGGGGACAGGGGACCCACGAGCAGTACTTC. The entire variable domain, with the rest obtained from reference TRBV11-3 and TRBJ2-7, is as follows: EAGVVQSPRYKIIEKKQPVAFWCNPISGHNTLYWYLQNLGQGPELLIRYENEEAVDDSQLPKDRFSAERLKGVDSTLKIQPAELGDSAVYLCASSLRGGQGTHEQYFGPGTRLTVT.